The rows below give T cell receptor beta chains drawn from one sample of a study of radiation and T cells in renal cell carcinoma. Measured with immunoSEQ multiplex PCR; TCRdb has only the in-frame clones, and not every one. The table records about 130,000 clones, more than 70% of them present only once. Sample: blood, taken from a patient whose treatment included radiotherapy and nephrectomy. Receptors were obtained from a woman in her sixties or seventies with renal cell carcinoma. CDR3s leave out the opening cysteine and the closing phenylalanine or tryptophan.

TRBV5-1	ASSLAGTSYEQY
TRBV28	ASSLGVGYT
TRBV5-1	ASSLGTPTLNTEAF
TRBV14	ASSQAGTSGGATI
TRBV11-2	ASSLPWAIRGGYT
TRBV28	ASSSLAGDSYNEQF
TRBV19	ASSIIGRYVPVNGYT
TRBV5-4	ASGRGGGYT
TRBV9	ASRRDNEQF
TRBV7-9	ASSISGTGGRETQY
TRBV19	ASQTGGFNNEQF
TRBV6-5	ASRDTSGRPEAF
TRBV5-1	ASSLRRQSDTQY
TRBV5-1	ASSLVGRENGYT
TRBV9	ASSGPGQQNQPQH
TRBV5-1	ASSTDGTVANYGYT
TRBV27	ASSPGTGRETQY
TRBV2	ASAFSTAVEQF
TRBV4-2	ASSQDMAMNTEAF
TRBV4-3	ASSQGTGGGEQY
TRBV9	ASSPWGQFYEQY
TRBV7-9	ASSYRGGGTEAF
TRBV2	ASTREGNERYEQY
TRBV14	ASSQDLLGLGTEAF
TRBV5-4	ASRDRVTGELF
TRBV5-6	ASSSHDQGGSSSPLH
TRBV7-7	ASSLFDAAGEQY
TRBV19	ASTGQGVGGELF
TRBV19	ASSIGGFTDTQY
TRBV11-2	ASSLRGTSGNQPQH
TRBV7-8	ASSLVTGGLAKNIQY
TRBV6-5	ASSLLAGFNQPQH
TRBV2	ASGQVTGANVLT
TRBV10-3	AIRPADRGQYEQY
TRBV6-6	ASSGSGGTNTEAF
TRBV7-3	ASSLKGSWAF